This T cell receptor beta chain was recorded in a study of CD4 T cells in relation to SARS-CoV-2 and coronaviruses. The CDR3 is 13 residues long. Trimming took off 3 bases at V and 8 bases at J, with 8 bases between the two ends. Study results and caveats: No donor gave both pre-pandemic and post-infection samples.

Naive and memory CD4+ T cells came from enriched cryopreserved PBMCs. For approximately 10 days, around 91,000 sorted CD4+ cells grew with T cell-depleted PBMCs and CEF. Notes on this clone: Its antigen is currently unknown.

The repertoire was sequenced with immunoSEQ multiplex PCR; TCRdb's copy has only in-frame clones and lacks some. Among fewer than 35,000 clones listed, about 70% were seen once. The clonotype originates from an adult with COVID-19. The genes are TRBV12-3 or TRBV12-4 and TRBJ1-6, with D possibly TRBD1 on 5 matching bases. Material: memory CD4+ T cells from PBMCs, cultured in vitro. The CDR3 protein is CASSFSRDSPLHF. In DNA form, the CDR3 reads TGTGCCAGCAGTTTTTCCAGGGATTCACCCCTCCACTTT.